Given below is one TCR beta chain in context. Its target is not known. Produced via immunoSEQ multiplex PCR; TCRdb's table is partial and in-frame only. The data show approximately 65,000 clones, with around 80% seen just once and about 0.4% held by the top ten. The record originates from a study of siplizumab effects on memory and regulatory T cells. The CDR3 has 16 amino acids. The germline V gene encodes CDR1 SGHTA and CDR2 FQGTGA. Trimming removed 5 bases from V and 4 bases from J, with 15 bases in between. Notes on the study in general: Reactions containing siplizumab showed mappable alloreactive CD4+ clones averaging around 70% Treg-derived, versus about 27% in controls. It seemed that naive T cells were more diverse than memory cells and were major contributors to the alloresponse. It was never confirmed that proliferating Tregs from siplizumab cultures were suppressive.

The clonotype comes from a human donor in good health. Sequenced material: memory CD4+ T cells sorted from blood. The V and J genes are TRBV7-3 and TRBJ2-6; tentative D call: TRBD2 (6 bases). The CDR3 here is CASSPGGALGANVLTF. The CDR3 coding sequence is TGTGCCAGCAGCCCCGGAGGGGCTCTGGGGGCCAACGTCCTGACTTTC.